Detailed here is one TCR beta chain. The sample belongs to a study of blood T cell repertoires in COVID-19. The wider study: Donors in the United States, Italy and Spain gave samples during acute or convalescent COVID-19.

As handled by the study authors: Reference gene primer amplification in the assay estimated nucleated cell counts. Here immunoSEQ multiplex PCR was the method, and the copy in TCRdb shows in-frame clones only, minus some. That table is the source of V, J and clone size, and D and trimming were worked out from the DNA. The data show 400,000 or so clones, with roughly 89% seen just once and 0.7% to 1% held by the top ten. Germline lookup yields CDR1 MNHNY and CDR2 SVGAGI (reference sequence). CDR3 length: 15 amino acids. Germline trimming cut 5 bases from V and 2 bases from J; bases unmatched to any gene: 6.

V and J are TRBV6-6 and TRBJ2-3, with 8 bases that match TRBD2. Material for sequencing was peripheral blood. The sequence derives from a man between 18 and 29 years old with COVID-19, enrolled during active disease. CDR3 DNA sequence: TGTGCCAGCAGTGGAACTAGCGGCTACACAGATACGCAGTATTTT. Its translation is CASSGTSGYTDTQYF.